The 17 T cell receptor beta chains listed next were all sequenced from one sample in a study of blood T cells in healthy people across ages. Primed by a sample-barcoded 5' primer and a J-beta primer mix, a second PCR proceeded for roughly 7 to 12 cycles. TCRdb re-called the 5' RACE reads with MiXCR, one entry per CDR3 protein. The table lists some 1.4 million distinct CDR3 sequences, approximately 42% of them singletons, with 7.9% in the top ten. The specimen sequenced was blood. The source is a woman in her late teens or twenties in good health.

This rearrangement joins TRBV7-7 to TRBJ2-7, with D possibly TRBD2 on 6 matching bases. Trimming took 5 bases from V and 7 from J, leaving 24 bases between them. Per germline, CDR1 SSHAT and CDR2 FNYEAQ (reference sequence). This CDR3 region has 16 residues. For the CDR3, the DNA is TGTGCCAGCAGCCCCCCTGGCGGGGCACCGTACAATGAGCAGTACTTC. Amino acid sequence: CASSPPGGAPYNEQYF.

This sequence joins TRBV18 and TRBJ1-5, with D possibly TRBD1 on 6 matching bases. This CDR3 has 16 amino acids. V dropped 6 bases and J dropped 1 base, with 16 bases sitting between them. Germline values: CDR1 KGHSH, CDR2 LQKENI. CDR3 residues: CASSGNRALSNQPQHF. The CDR3, as DNA: TGTGCCAGCTCCGGTAACAGGGCGCTAAGCAATCAGCCCCAGCATTTT.

The rearrangement uses TRBV7-2 and TRBJ2-5, with 7 bases identical to TRBD1. Germline values: CDR1 SGHTA, CDR2 FQGNSA. The V segment lost 4 bases and the J segment 4 bases; nucleotides outside the gene matches: 6. The CDR3 spans 14 residues. CDR3 in amino acids: CASSSATGVETQYF. The CDR3 coding sequence is TGTGCCAGCAGCTCCGCTACAGGGGTAGAGACCCAGTACTTC.

The gene calls are TRBV7-2 and TRBJ2-1, with TRBD2 matching 10 bases. Trimming cost V 0 bases and J 9 bases; bases outside gene matches: 11. The germline CDR1 and CDR2 sequences are SGHTA and FQGNSA. This CDR3 is 17 amino acids long. The CDR3 here is CASSLAIAASGSSEQFF. DNA for the CDR3: TGTGCCAGCAGCTTAGCGATCGCGGCTAGCGGGAGTTCTGAGCAGTTCTTC.

The genes are TRBV20-1 and TRBJ2-3, with 8 positions matching TRBD2. J was trimmed by 0 bases and V by 1 base; bases with no gene match: 9. This CDR3 region has 17 residues. Germline loops: CDR1 DFQATT, CDR2 SNEGSKA (reference sequence). CDR3 region: CSARVGLAGLSTDTQYF. The CDR3 DNA follows: TGCAGTGCTAGAGTCGGCCTAGCGGGCCTTAGCACAGATACGCAGTATTTT.

The chain joins TRBV14 to TRBJ1-2; D is unclear. The length of the CDR3 is 16 residues. CDR1 is SGHDN and CDR2 is FVKESK in the germline V gene. Trimming removed 0 bases from V and 2 bases from J, with 13 bases in between. In DNA form, the CDR3 reads TGTGCCAGCAGCCAAGATAGGGCCGGACTAAACTATGGCTACACCTTC. As protein: CASSQDRAGLNYGYTF.

The chain employs TRBV20-1 and TRBJ2-7; maybe TRBD1 (5 bases). The J call is in doubt because the DNA end fits TRBJ2-5 better. Germline lookup yields CDR1 DFQATT and CDR2 SNEGSKA (reference sequence). The CDR3 extends over 13 amino acids. CDR3 loop: CSAASLGRETQYF. CDR3 nucleotides: TGCAGTGCTGCCTCTCTGGGGCGAGAGACCCAGTACTTC.

This clonotype was detected only a few times. The chain carries TRBV7-9 and TRBJ2-3, with D maybe TRBD2 (6 bases). This CDR3 spans 15 amino acids. Germline V CDR1 and CDR2: SEHNR, FQNEAQ (reference sequence). Between the trimmed V and J ends, which lost 3 bases and 5 bases, there was a span of 15 bases. CDR3 region: CASSFYEGGRDTQYF. As DNA, the CDR3 is TGTGCCAGCAGCTTTTACGAGGGAGGTAGAGATACGCAGTATTTT.

This chain uses TRBV6-5 with TRBJ2-1; 9 bases are shared with TRBD2. The V and J ends lost 10 bases and 7 bases, in that order; junction bases with no gene match: 11. Per germline, CDR1 MNHEY and CDR2 SVGAGI. This CDR3 has 14 residues. For the CDR3, the DNA is TGTGCCACGCACGGAGCGGGGGGCCGGAATGAGCAGTTCTTC. Translated, it gives CATHGAGGRNEQFF.

V is TRBV18 and J is TRBJ2-1; D is possibly TRBD2 (6 bases). Germline V gives CDR1 KGHSH, CDR2 LQKENI. The length of the CDR3 is 13 residues. With 1 base removed from V and 14 bases from J, the gap between germline ends came to 15 bases. The CDR3 bases are TGTGCCAGCTCACCACTAAGGTGGAGGGCCGAGTTCTTC. As protein: CASSPLRWRAEFF.

The chain uses TRBV6-1 and TRBJ2-7, with 8 positions matching TRBD1. The CDR3 is 11 residues long. Germline CDR1 and CDR2: MNHNS and SASEGT. V dropped 10 bases and J dropped 6; count of bases not matched to a gene: 5. CDR3 nucleotides: TGTGCCATACACAGGGGGAGCGAGCAGTACTTC. Its translation is CAIHRGSEQYF.

The chain uses TRBV11-2 and TRBJ2-3; 8 nucleotides agree with TRBD2. The trim removed 3 bases at V and 0 bases at J, leaving 17 bases unmatched. This CDR3 has 20 amino acids. CDR1 SGHAT and CDR2 FQNNGV come from the germline V gene. The CDR3 reads CASSFRGRVGGDGSTDTQYF. The CDR3 region has the DNA TGTGCCAGCAGCTTTCGGGGGCGGGTCGGGGGGGATGGTAGCACAGATACGCAGTATTTT.

This clonotype came up a few times. The V gene is TRBV5-1, the J gene TRBJ1-4; 7 nucleotides match TRBD1. V lost 3 bases and J lost 8; bases outside the gene matches: 7. CDR1 is SGHRS and CDR2 is YFSETQ in the germline V gene. This CDR3 region has 14 residues. CDR3 sequence reads: CASSSGTDIEKLFF. CDR3 DNA sequence: TGCGCCAGCAGCTCTGGGACAGACATCGAAAAACTGTTTTTT.

The table lists this clonotype with a few counts. This rearrangement joins TRBV4-2 to TRBJ2-5; maybe TRBD1 (5 bases). The J call may be incorrect, as the DNA end agrees better with TRBJ2-7. The length of the CDR3 is 14 residues. CDR1 is LGHNA, CDR2 YNFKEQ, per germline. The CDR3 DNA reads as TGTGCCAGCAGCCAGGCAGGGATTTCCTACGAGCAGTACTTC. It is translated as CASSQAGISYEQYF.

This clonotype was detected only a few times. The J gene is TRBJ1-5, the V gene TRBV20-1; 8 positions match TRBD1. The CDR3 consists of 13 residues. CDR1 is DFQATT, CDR2 SNEGSKA, per germline (reference sequence). Trimming at V came to 6 bases and at J to 2 bases, leaving 3 bases not matched to a gene. CDR3 protein: CSATTGGNQPQHF. The CDR3 coding sequence is TGCAGTGCAACGACAGGGGGCAATCAGCCCCAGCATTTT.

The chain couples TRBV27 to TRBJ2-2; 7 bases fit TRBD2. CDR1 and CDR2 (germline): MNHEY, SMNVEV (reference sequence). The CDR3 sequence is 15 residues long. The trim removed 6 bases at V and 5 bases at J, leaving 9 bases unmatched. The CDR3 DNA sequence: TGTGCCAGCAGCCCAGCGGGAAGGGGAACCGGGGAGCTGTTTTTT. Translation: CASSPAGRGTGELFF.

This chain links TRBV4-1 with TRBJ2-7; D assignment may be TRBD1 or TRBD2 (5 bases each). The CDR3 runs to 12 residues. Germline assignment: CDR1 MGHRA and CDR2 YSYEKL. V was shortened by 0 bases and J by 9 bases, with 9 bases between the two germline ends. Here the CDR3 DNA reads TGCGCCAGCAGCCAAGAGGTTGGGGGGCAGTACTTC. It is translated as CASSQEVGGQYF.